A single sample gave rise to the 28 T cell receptor beta chains below, sequenced in a study of shared clonotypes between healthy human individuals. Here immunoSEQ multiplex PCR was the method, and the copy in TCRdb shows in-frame clones only, minus some. Of 2 million or so clones detected, 85% to 95% appear once; the ten largest clones hold 0.13%. Specimen: naive CD4+ T cells sorted from blood. Subset specified: CD45RA+ positively selected. The receptors were sampled from a man aged 18 to 35 in good health.

This clone was observed once. The chain links TRBV30 to TRBJ2-3; D is undetermined. Trimming shortened V by 4 bases and J by 2 bases, and 7 bases separated the two germline ends. The germline V gene has CDR1 GTSNPN and CDR2 SVGIG (reference sequence). The CDR3 length is 12 residues. The CDR3 DNA is TGTGCCTGGATTACCCTCACAGATACGCAGTATTTT. This translates into CAWITLTDTQYF.

This clone was observed once. This rearrangement joins TRBV6-5 to TRBJ1-3; D is uncertain. CDR3 length equals 14 residues. CDR1 is MNHEY and CDR2 is SVGAGI in the germline V gene. The V and J ends lost 2 bases and 0 bases respectively, with 5 bases between them. The CDR3 sequence is CASSYRASGNTIYF. CDR3 nucleotides: TGTGCCAGCAGTTACAGGGCCTCTGGAAACACCATATATTTT.

A remark on this clone: The same CDR3 can be traced to other DNA sequences in this sample. The rearrangement uses TRBV5-1 and TRBJ2-2; 8 positions agree with TRBD2. V dropped 0 bases and J dropped 0; count of bases not matched to a gene: 1. The V gene's germline CDR1 is SGHRS and CDR2 YFSETQ. The CDR3 loop spans 16 amino acids. The CDR3 DNA sequence: TGCGCCAGCAGCTTGGCGGGAGGGCCGAACACCGGGGAGCTGTTTTTT. Its translation: CASSLAGGPNTGELFF.

The gene calls are TRBV18 and TRBJ2-7, with TRBD2 matching 8 bases. The germline gives CDR1 KGHSH, CDR2 LQKENI. V lost 2 bases and J lost 7; bases outside the gene matches: 7. The CDR3 contains 14 residues. The CDR3 here is CASSPGTRRGEQYF. The CDR3, as DNA: TGTGCCAGCTCACCAGGGACTAGGCGAGGAGAGCAGTACTTC.

This clone showed up just once. The V call is TRBV11-2, the J call TRBJ2-7; 8 bases fit TRBD1. This CDR3 comprises 18 residues. V was pared by 8 bases and J by 0 bases, with 18 bases of the junction left unmatched. Germline lookup yields CDR1 SGHAT and CDR2 FQNNGV. This chain's CDR3 is CASFPTGTGHRSSYEQYF. CDR3 DNA: TGTGCCAGCTTTCCTACCGGGACAGGTCATAGGAGCTCCTACGAGCAGTACTTC.

The V gene is TRBV30, the J gene TRBJ1-1; unclear D gene. Deletions cut 2 bases from V and 1 base from J, with 5 bases between. The CDR3 has 12 residues. Germline V lookup: CDR1 GTSNPN, CDR2 SVGIG (reference sequence). CDR3 sequence: CAWSPQNTEAFF. The CDR3 region has the DNA TGTGCCTGGAGTCCACAGAACACTGAAGCTTTCTTT.

The chain recombines TRBV4-1 with TRBJ2-4; 8 bases match TRBD1. Germline V gene sequence: CDR1 MGHRA, CDR2 YSYEKL. Unmatched junction bases numbered 7, after V lost 3 bases and J lost 0 bases. The CDR3 has 17 amino acids. CDR3 loop: CASSHPGQALAKNIQYF. The CDR3 DNA is TGCGCCAGCAGCCATCCGGGACAGGCCCTAGCCAAAAACATTCAGTACTTC.

V and J are TRBV7-2 and TRBJ2-3; 7 bases are shared with TRBD2. After removal of 2 bases from V and 1 base from J, the junction contained 6 bases not matched to a gene. The CDR3 has 16 residues. Looked up from germline, CDR1 is SGHTA and CDR2 is FQGNSA. CDR3 in amino acids: CASSLSSGGGTDTQYF. The CDR3 DNA is TGTGCCAGCAGCTTATCTTCGGGAGGCGGCACAGATACGCAGTATTTT.

This sequence joins TRBV5-6 and TRBJ1-5; a possible D gene is TRBD1 (6 bases). This CDR3 contains 16 residues. Trimming cost V 0 bases and J 1 base, with 11 bases left between them. CDR1 and CDR2 (germline): SGHDT, YYEEEE. As DNA, the CDR3 is TGTGCCAGCAGCTTGGCCAGCAGGGGAAGCAATCAGCCCCAGCATTTT. This gives the protein CASSLASRGSNQPQHF.

This chain uses TRBV6-6 with TRBJ2-5; no clear D gene. The germline gives CDR1 MNHNY, CDR2 SVGAGI (reference sequence). CDR3 size: 13 residues. V lost 9 bases and J lost 5, with 16 bases in between. The CDR3 loop reads CASRRSVGETQYF. The CDR3 DNA reads TGTGCCAGTAGAAGATCGGTCGGGGAGACCCAGTACTTC.

J is TRBJ1-1 and V is TRBV9; D uncertain. V was shortened by 4 bases and J by 0 bases, with 10 bases between the two germline ends. The CDR3 has 14 amino acids. Germline V gene data show CDR1 as SGDLS and CDR2 as YYNGEE. The DNA of the CDR3 is TGTGCCAGCAGCAAGGGCCATATGAACACTGAAGCTTTCTTT. Translated, it gives CASSKGHMNTEAFF.

This chain joins TRBV19 and TRBJ2-4; TRBD1 is a possible D gene (5 bases). CDR1 is LNHDA, CDR2 SQIVND, per germline (reference sequence). V lost 5 bases, J lost 7 bases, and 12 bases lay in between. The CDR3 is made up of 13 amino acids. The CDR3 bases are TGTGCCAGTAGTCAAGGGGTAGGCAACATTCAGTACTTC. As protein: CASSQGVGNIQYF.

The V gene is TRBV19, the J gene TRBJ2-7; 7 nucleotides agree with TRBD1. CDR1 is LNHDA, CDR2 SQIVND, per germline (reference sequence). V dropped 3 bases and J dropped 2; count of bases not matched to a gene: 4. CDR3 length: 14 residues. In DNA, the CDR3 is TGTGCCAGTAGTATGGGGACAGCCGCCTACGAGCAGTACTTC. Its protein product is CASSMGTAAYEQYF. Full variable domain (outside the CDR3, taken from reference TRBV19 and TRBJ2-7): DGGITQSPKYLFRKEGQNVTLSCEQNLNHDAMYWYRQDPGQGLRLIYYSQIVNDFQKGDIAEGYSVSREKKESFPLTVTSAQKNPTAFYLCASSMGTAAYEQYFGPGTRLTVT.

This chain joins TRBV9 and TRBJ2-7, with 9 bases that match TRBD2. The CDR3 is 16 residues long. The germline V gene has CDR1 SGDLS and CDR2 YYNGEE. V lost 0 bases to trimming and J lost 5 bases; unmatched junction nucleotides: 9. The CDR3 reads CASSVDGLAGLNEQYF. DNA of the CDR3: TGTGCCAGCAGCGTAGACGGGCTAGCGGGATTAAACGAGCAGTACTTC.

The chain uses TRBV14 and TRBJ1-1; D might be TRBD1 (6 bases). Trimming removed 4 bases at V and 4 bases at J, with 13 bases between. Germline lookup yields CDR1 SGHDN and CDR2 FVKESK. The CDR3 spans 14 residues. CDR3 in amino acids: CASSPTGLATEAFF. The CDR3, as DNA: TGTGCCAGCAGCCCAACAGGGTTGGCCACTGAAGCTTTCTTT.

The rearrangement uses TRBV5-1 and TRBJ1-2; a possible D gene is TRBD1 (5 bases). Trimming removed 3 bases from V and 2 bases from J, with 14 bases in between. CDR1 is SGHRS and CDR2 is YFSETQ in the germline V gene. The CDR3 has 15 residues. The CDR3 DNA sequence: TGCGCCAGCAGCTCTAGGGGAGGAGGGAACTATGGCTACACCTTC. This gives the protein CASSSRGGGNYGYTF.

The chain joins TRBV10-3 to TRBJ2-3; D might be TRBD2 (6 bases). The CDR3 covers 15 residues. V lost 6 bases, J lost 3 bases, and 16 bases lay in between. Germline V CDR1 and CDR2: ENHRY, SYGVKD. The CDR3 coding sequence is TGTGCCATCAGCGGAGGGGTTGATGCAACAGATACGCAGTATTTT. This encodes CAISGGVDATDTQYF.

The rearrangement joins TRBV7-9 to TRBJ1-2; no clear D. Germline V gene data show CDR1 as SEHNR and CDR2 as FQNEAQ (reference sequence). CDR3 length: 11 residues. Trimming left V 5 bases short and J 5 bases short, with 6 bases between. This CDR3 reads CASSQTYGYTF. CDR3 DNA: TGTGCCAGCAGCCAAACGTATGGCTACACCTTC.

This sequence joins TRBV27 and TRBJ2-5, with 9 bases matching TRBD1. This CDR3 has 16 residues. The germline V gene has CDR1 MNHEY and CDR2 SMNVEV (reference sequence). Losses at the gene ends were 6 bases for V and 4 bases for J; bases not matched to a gene: 12. CDR3 nucleotide sequence: TGTGCCAGCAGCTATCGGAGGACAGGGGCTGGAGAGACCCAGTACTTC. Translation: CASSYRRTGAGETQYF.

This clone has a single count. This chain uses TRBV7-2 with TRBJ2-3; 10 bases are shared with TRBD2. V was clipped by 4 bases and J by 4 bases; unmatched bases: 17. The CDR3 has 19 residues. The germline V gene encodes CDR1 SGHTA and CDR2 FQGNSA. The CDR3 region is CASSSLSSYVLAGADTQYF. The CDR3 nucleotides read TGTGCCAGCAGCTCCCTTTCCTCCTACGTTCTAGCGGGAGCAGATACGCAGTATTTT.

Here the CDR3 reads CASRKEGPASNEQFF. The CDR3 coding sequence is TGTGCCAGCAGAAAAGAGGGGCCCGCTTCCAATGAGCAGTTCTTC. The genes are TRBV5-4 and TRBJ2-1; tentatively, D is TRBD1 or TRBD2 (5 bases each). Germline assignment: CDR1 SGHNT and CDR2 YYREEE (reference sequence). CDR3 length equals 15 residues. V was shortened by 5 bases and J by 6 bases, with 18 bases between the two germline ends.

J is TRBJ1-5 and V is TRBV19, with D possibly being TRBD1 (5 bases). The V gene's germline CDR1 is LNHDA and CDR2 SQIVND (reference sequence). This CDR3 has 18 residues. V dropped 2 bases and J dropped 1 base, with 18 bases sitting between them. The CDR3 sequence is CASSILSGLGGSNQPQHF. Written as DNA, the CDR3 is TGTGCCAGTAGTATATTATCAGGGCTTGGCGGAAGCAATCAGCCCCAGCATTTT.

Details on this clone: Other DNA sequences in this sample translate to the same CDR3. The chain has TRBV5-4 and TRBJ1-1, with D unclear. Germline lookup yields CDR1 SGHNT and CDR2 YYREEE (reference sequence). The ends were cut back, 3 bases at V and 0 bases at J, with 6 bases in the middle. The CDR3 consists of 13 residues. CDR3 coding DNA: TGTGCCAGCAGCTCCGAGATGAACACTGAAGCTTTCTTT. The encoded protein is CASSSEMNTEAFF.

As for this clone: Other DNA sequences of this sample code for an identical CDR3. The V gene is TRBV29-1, the J gene TRBJ1-2; D not certain. The CDR3 consists of 12 residues. Per germline, CDR1 SQVTM and CDR2 ANQGSEA. Trimming took 3 bases from V and 2 from J, leaving 7 bases between them. The CDR3 sequence is CSVDPGNYGYTF. CDR3 coding DNA: TGCAGCGTTGATCCAGGAAACTATGGCTACACCTTC. Combining the CDR3 with reference TRBV29-1 and TRBJ1-2 gives the whole variable domain SAVISQKPSRDICQRGTSLTIQCQVDSQVTMMFWYRQQPGQSLTLIATANQGSEATYESGFVIDKFPISRPNLTFSTLTVSNMSPEDSSIYLCSVDPGNYGYTFGSGTRLTVV.

The chain combines TRBV6-5 with TRBJ2-7, with TRBD2 matching over 7 bases. Germline CDR1 is MNHEY and CDR2 is SVGAGI. The CDR3 consists of 14 residues. Trimming at V came to 11 bases and at J to 0 bases, leaving 10 bases not matched to a gene. In DNA form, the CDR3 reads TGTGCCGCAGGTACCAAGCGGGGCTCCTACGAGCAGTACTTC. This encodes CAAGTKRGSYEQYF.

The J gene is TRBJ1-3, the V gene TRBV7-9; perhaps TRBD1 as D (5 bases). The CDR3 has 13 amino acids. V gave up 7 bases and J gave up 4 bases, with 11 bases separating them. Per germline, CDR1 SEHNR and CDR2 FQNEAQ (reference sequence). Here the CDR3 reads CASTRGEGNTIYF. The DNA of the CDR3 is TGTGCCAGCACTAGAGGGGAAGGAAACACCATATATTTT.

This rearrangement joins TRBV5-1 to TRBJ2-3, with a possible D match to TRBD2 (6 bases). V dropped 0 bases and J dropped 1 base, with 12 bases sitting between them. CDR1 and CDR2 from the germline V gene are SGHRS and YFSETQ. This CDR3 has 16 amino acids. CDR3 in amino acids: CASSLAGRSRTDTQYF. CDR3 DNA sequence: TGCGCCAGCAGCTTGGCCGGGAGATCACGCACAGATACGCAGTATTTT.

This chain connects TRBV6-5 to TRBJ2-5; 11 bases are shared with TRBD2. V was clipped by 6 bases and J by 7 bases; unmatched bases: 7. The V gene's germline CDR1 is MNHEY and CDR2 SVGAGI. There are 14 residues in the CDR3. CDR3 sequence (DNA): TGTGCCAGCAGATTACTAGCGGGAGAGGGGACCCAGTACTTC. This sequence encodes CASRLLAGEGTQYF.